This T cell receptor (beta chain) comes out of a study of molecular identifiers for immune sequencing clone quantification. Study overall: Replicates split RNA from about 20,000 or 100,000 naive CD8 cells five ways, and the researchers sequenced four portions.

Both previously described methods and listed TCR primers were employed to make bulk TCR libraries. TCRdb passed the PCR reads through MiXCR, listing each CDR3 protein once. The sample carries about 86,000 distinct CDR3 sequences, roughly 23% recorded once. Germline loops: CDR1 MNHEY, CDR2 SVGEGT. The V end was cut by 2 bases, the J end by 7 bases, with 8 bases between. The CDR3 extends over 13 amino acids. Sorted cell numbers of 20,000 to 1,000,000, with 10%, 30% or 50% RNA, served as input for naive CD8 libraries. J is TRBJ2-2 and V is TRBV6-2 or TRBV6-3; D remains unclear. This sequence was found in a human donor in good health. Some libraries in this study had Jurkat cell RNA spiked in. Sequencing input: naive CD8+ T cells from blood, with Jurkat cell RNA spiked in. The subset is: FACS-sorted CD8+CD4-CCR7+CD45RA+ naive T cells. For the CDR3, the DNA is TGTGCCAGCAGTTACCTGTACGGCGGGGAGCTGTTTTTT. Protein product: CASSYLYGGELFF.